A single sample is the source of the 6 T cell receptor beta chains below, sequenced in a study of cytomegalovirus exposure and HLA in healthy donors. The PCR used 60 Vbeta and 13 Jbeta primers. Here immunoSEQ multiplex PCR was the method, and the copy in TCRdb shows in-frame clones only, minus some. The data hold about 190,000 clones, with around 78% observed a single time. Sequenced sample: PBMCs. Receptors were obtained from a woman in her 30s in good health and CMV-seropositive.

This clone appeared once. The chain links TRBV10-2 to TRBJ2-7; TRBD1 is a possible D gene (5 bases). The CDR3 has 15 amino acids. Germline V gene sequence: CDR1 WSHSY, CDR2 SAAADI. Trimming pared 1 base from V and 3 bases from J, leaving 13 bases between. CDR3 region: CASSEYQGTYYEQYF. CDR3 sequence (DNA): TGCGCCAGCAGTGAGTATCAGGGTACCTACTACGAGCAGTACTTC.

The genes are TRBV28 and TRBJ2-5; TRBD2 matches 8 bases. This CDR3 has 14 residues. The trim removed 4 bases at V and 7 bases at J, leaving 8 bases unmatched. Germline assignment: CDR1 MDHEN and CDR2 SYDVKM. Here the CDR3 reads CASSSRLARWTQYF. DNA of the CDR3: TGTGCCAGCAGTTCGAGACTAGCGCGGTGGACCCAGTACTTC.

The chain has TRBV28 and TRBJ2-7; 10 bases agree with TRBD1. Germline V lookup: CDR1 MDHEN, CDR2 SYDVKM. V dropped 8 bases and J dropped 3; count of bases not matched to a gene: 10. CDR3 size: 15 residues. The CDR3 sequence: CASARQGAKGYEQYF. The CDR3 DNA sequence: TGTGCCAGCGCCCGACAGGGGGCGAAGGGCTACGAGCAGTACTTC.

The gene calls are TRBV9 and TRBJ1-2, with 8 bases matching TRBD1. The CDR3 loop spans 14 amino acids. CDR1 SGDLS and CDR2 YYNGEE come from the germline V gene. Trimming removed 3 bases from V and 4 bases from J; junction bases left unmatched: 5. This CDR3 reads CASSAQGGGYGYTF. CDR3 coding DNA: TGTGCCAGCAGCGCACAGGGGGGCGGCTATGGCTACACCTTC.

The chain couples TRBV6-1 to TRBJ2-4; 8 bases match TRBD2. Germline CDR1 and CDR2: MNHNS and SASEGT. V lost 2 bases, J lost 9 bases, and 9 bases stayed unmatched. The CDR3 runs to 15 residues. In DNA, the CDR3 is TGTGCCAGCAGTGAAAATGGCGGGGGGCAGGTCATTCAGTACTTC. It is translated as CASSENGGGQVIQYF.

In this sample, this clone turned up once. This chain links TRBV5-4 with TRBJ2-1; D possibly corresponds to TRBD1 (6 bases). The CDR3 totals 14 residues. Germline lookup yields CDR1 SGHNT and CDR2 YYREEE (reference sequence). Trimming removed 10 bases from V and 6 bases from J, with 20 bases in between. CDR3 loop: CASRTSQGSNEQFF. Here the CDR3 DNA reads TGTGCCTCAAGGACCTCCCAGGGGTCCAATGAGCAGTTCTTC.